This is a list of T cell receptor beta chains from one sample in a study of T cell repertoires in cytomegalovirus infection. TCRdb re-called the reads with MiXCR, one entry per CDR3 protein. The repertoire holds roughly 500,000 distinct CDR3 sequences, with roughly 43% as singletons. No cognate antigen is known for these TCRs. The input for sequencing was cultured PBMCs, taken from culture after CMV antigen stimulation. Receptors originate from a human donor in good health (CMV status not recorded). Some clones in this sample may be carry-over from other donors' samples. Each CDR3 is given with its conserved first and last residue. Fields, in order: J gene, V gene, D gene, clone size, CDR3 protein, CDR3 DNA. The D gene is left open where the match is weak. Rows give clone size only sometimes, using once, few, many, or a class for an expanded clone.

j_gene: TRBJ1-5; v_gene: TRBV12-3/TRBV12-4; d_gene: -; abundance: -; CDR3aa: CASSTRDQPQHF; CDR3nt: TGTGCCAGCAGTACCCGGGATCAGCCCCAGCATTTT
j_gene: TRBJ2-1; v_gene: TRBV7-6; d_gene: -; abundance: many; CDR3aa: CASSSGPGSYNEQFF; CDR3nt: TGTGCCAGCAGCTCCGGTCCCGGCTCCTACAATGAGCAGTTCTTC
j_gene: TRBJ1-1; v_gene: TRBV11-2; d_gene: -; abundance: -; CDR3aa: CASSLWGGDTEAFF; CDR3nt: TGTGCCAGCAGCTTATGGGGGGGGGACACTGAAGCTTTCTTT
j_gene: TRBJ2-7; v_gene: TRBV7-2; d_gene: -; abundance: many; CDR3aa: CASSLVGGQAYEQYF; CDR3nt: TGTGCCAGCAGCTTAGTGGGTGGCCAGGCCTACGAGCAGTACTTC
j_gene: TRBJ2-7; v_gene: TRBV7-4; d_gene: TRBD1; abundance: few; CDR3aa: CASSRRQGYYEQYF; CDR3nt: TGTGCCAGCAGCCGGAGACAGGGGTACTACGAGCAGTACTTC
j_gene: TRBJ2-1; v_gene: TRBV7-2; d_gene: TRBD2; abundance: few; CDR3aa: CASSPGLAGFDEQFF; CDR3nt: TGTGCCAGCAGCCCCGGACTAGCGGGATTTGATGAGCAGTTCTTC
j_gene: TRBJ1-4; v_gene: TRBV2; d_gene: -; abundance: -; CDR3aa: CASSVIEEKLFF; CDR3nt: TGTGCCAGCAGTGTCATCGAAGAAAAACTGTTTTTT
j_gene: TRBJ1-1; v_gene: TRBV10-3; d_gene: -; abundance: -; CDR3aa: CAISEARGSEGTEAFF; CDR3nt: TGTGCCATCAGTGAGGCCAGGGGCTCGGAGGGCACTGAAGCTTTCTTT
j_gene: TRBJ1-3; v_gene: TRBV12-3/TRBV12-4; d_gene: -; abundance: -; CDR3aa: CASSLRRGGLPSGNTIYF; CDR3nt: TGTGCCAGCAGTCTTAGGAGGGGAGGGCTTCCCTCTGGAAACACCATATATTTT
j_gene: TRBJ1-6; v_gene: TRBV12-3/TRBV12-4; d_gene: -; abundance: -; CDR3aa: CASSPTGGPDSPLHF; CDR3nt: TGTGCCAGCAGTCCGACGGGGGGTCCGGATTCACCCCTCCACTTT
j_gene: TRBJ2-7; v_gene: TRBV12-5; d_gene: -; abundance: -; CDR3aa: CASGLVQSGHEQYF; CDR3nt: TGTGCTAGTGGTTTGGTACAGTCCGGACACGAGCAGTACTTC
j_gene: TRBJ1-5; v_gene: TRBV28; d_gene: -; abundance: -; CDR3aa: CASSPDGLLQPQHF; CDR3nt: TGTGCCAGCAGCCCGGACGGCCTTCTTCAGCCCCAGCATTTT
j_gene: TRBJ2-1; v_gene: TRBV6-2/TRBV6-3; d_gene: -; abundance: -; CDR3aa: CAIHPGPNPYNEQFF; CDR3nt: TGTGCCATTCACCCTGGGCCTAACCCCTACAATGAGCAGTTCTTC
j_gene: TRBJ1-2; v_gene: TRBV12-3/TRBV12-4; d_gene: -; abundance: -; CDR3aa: CASISPSYGYTF; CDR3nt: TGTGCCAGCATCAGTCCGTCCTATGGCTACACCTTC
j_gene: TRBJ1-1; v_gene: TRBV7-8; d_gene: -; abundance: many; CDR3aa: CASSLPRTGTFEAFF; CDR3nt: TGTGCCAGCAGCTTACCGCGAACCGGGACTTTCGAAGCTTTCTTT
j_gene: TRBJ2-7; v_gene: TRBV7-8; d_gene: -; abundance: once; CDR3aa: CASSFTMYEQYF; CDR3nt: TGTGCCAGCAGCTTTACTATGTACGAGCAGTACTTC
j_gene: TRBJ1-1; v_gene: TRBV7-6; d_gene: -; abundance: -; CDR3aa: CASSLGTEGTEAFF; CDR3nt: TGTGCCAGCAGCTTAGGGACAGAGGGCACTGAAGCTTTCTTT
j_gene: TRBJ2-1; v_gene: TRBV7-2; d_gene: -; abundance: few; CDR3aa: CASSFRGRAHEQFF; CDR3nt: TGTGCCAGCAGCTTTCGCGGCAGGGCACATGAGCAGTTCTTC
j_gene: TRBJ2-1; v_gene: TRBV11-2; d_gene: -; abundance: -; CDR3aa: CASSLIQIYSYNEQFF; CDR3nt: TGTGCCAGCAGCTTGATTCAAATATACTCCTACAATGAGCAGTTCTTC
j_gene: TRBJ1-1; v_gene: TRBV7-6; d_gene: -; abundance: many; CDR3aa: CASSFSGGPGVNTEAFF; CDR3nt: TGTGCCAGCAGCTTTAGCGGGGGTCCGGGTGTGAACACTGAAGCTTTCTTT
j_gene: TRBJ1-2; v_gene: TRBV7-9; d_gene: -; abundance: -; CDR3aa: CASSLVTFGNTF; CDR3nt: TGTGCCAGCAGCTTAGTTACCTTCGGGAACACCTTC
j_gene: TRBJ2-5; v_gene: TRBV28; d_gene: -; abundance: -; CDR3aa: CASSFGGRIQETQYF; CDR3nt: TGTGCCAGCAGTTTCGGGGGGCGCATCCAAGAGACCCAGTACTTC
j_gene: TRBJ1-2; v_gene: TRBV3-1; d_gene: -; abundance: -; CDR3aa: CASSQTTLKDGYTF; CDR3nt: TGTGCCAGCAGCCAAACGACGTTGAAGGATGGCTACACCTTC
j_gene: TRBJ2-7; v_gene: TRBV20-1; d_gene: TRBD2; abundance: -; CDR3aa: CSSYRGGRGEQYF; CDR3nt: TGCAGTTCCTATAGAGGCGGGAGAGGCGAGCAGTACTTC
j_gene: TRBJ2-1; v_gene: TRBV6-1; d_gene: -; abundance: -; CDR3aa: CASSRPSHSYNEQFF; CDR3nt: TGTGCCAGCAGTCGGCCCTCCCACTCCTACAATGAGCAGTTCTTC
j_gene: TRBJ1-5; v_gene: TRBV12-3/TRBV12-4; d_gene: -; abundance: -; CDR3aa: CASSFDGDSNQPQHF; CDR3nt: TGTGCCAGCAGTTTTGACGGGGATAGCAATCAGCCCCAGCATTTT
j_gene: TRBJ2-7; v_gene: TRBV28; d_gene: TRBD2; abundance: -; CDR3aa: CAIGAGTSGGTYYEQYF; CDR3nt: TGTGCCATCGGGGCCGGGACTAGCGGGGGGACTTACTACGAGCAGTACTTC
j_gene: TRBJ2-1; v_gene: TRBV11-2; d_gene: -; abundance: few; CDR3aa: CASSISLDNEQFF; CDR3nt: TGTGCCAGCAGCATCTCCCTAGACAATGAGCAGTTCTTC
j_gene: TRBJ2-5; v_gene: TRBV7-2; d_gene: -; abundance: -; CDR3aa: CASSQQFNRDHQETQYF; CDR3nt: TGTGCCAGCAGCCAACAGTTTAACCGGGACCACCAAGAGACCCAGTACTTC
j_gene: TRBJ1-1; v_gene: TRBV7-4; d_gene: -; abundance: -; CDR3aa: CASSAPGYTEAFF; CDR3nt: TGTGCCAGCAGCGCACCAGGGTACACTGAAGCTTTCTTT
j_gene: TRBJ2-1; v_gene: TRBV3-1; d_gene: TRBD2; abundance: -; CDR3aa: CASSQYPGLEGSYNEQFF; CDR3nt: TGTGCCAGCAGCCAATACCCGGGACTAGAAGGGTCGTACAATGAGCAGTTCTTC
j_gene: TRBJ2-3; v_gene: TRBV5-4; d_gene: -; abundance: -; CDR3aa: CATRQAGTDTQYF; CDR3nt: TGTGCCACTCGGCAAGCCGGCACAGATACGCAGTATTTT
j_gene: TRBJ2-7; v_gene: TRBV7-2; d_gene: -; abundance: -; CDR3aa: CASSFQTRAYEQYF; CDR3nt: TGTGCCAGCAGCTTCCAGACTAGGGCCTACGAGCAGTACTTC
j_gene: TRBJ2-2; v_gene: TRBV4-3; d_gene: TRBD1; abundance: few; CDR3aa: CASSQPGQLIVGELFF; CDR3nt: TGCGCCAGCAGCCAACCGGGACAGCTGATAGTCGGGGAGCTGTTTTTT
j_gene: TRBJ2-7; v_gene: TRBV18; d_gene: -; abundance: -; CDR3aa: CASSTTTNNEQYF; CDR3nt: TGTGCCAGCTCCACAACCACAAACAACGAGCAGTACTTC
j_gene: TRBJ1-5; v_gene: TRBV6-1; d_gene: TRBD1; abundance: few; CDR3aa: CASSRTGHQPQHF; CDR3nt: TGTGCCAGCAGTCGGACAGGGCATCAGCCCCAGCATTTT
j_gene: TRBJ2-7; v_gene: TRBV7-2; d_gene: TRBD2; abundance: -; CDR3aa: CASSYHTGTSGFEQYF; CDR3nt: TGTGCCAGCAGCTACCATACCGGGACTAGCGGGTTCGAGCAGTACTTC
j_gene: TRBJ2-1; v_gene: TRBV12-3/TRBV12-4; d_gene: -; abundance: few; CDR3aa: CASIMGLQRNEQFF; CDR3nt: TGTGCCAGCATCATGGGTCTCCAAAGGAATGAGCAGTTCTTC
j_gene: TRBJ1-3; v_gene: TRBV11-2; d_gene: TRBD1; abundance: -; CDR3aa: CASSLGTGERNTIYF; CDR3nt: TGTGCCAGCAGCTTGGGGACAGGGGAACGAAACACCATATATTTT
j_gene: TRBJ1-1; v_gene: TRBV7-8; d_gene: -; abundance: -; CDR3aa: CASSLGVGSGRSEAFF; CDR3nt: TGTGCCAGCAGCTTAGGGGTTGGGTCAGGGAGGAGTGAAGCTTTCTTT
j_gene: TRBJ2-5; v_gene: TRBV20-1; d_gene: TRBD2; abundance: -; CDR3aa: CSAPRAGGGETQYF; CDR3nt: TGCAGTGCTCCAAGGGCGGGAGGGGGCGAGACCCAGTACTTC
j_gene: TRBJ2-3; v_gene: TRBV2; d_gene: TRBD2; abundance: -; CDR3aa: CASSEALGTRGTDTQYF; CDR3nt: TGTGCCAGCAGTGAAGCGCTTGGGACTAGGGGAACAGATACGCAGTATTTT
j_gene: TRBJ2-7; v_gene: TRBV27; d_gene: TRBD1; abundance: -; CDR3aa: CASRPQGAAGNEQYF; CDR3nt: TGTGCCAGCAGGCCACAGGGGGCGGCTGGTAACGAGCAGTACTTC
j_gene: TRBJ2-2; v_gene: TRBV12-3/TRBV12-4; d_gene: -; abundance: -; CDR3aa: CASSTANTGELFF; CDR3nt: TGTGCCAGCAGTACAGCGAACACCGGGGAGCTGTTTTTT
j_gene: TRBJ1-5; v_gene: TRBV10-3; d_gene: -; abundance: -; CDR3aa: CAISVNKPGGNQPQHF; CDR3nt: TGTGCCATCAGTGTTAATAAGCCAGGGGGCAATCAGCCCCAGCATTTT